These 19 T cell receptor beta chains were all obtained from the same sample, sequenced in a study of OX40 agonist ivuxolimab in advanced cancers. Sequencing used immunoSEQ multiplex PCR; TCRdb keeps in-frame clones, though not all of them. This table holds almost 80,000 clones, around four fifths found once. Sequences were derived from CD4+ or CD8+ T cells sorted from blood, sampled in a trial of the OX40 agonist ivuxolimab. Receptor source: an adult with an advanced solid tumor such as melanoma, head and neck, liver or kidney cancer.

This clone has a single count. This chain links TRBV5-1 with TRBJ1-1, with D uncertain. The germline V and J ends were trimmed by 0 bases and 1 base, with 7 bases remaining between them. The germline V gene encodes CDR1 SGHRS and CDR2 YFSETQ. The CDR3 consists of 14 residues. CDR3 protein: CASSLDRQNTEAFF. The DNA of the CDR3 is TGCGCCAGCAGCTTGGACCGACAGAACACTGAAGCTTTCTTT.

This chain uses TRBV7-2 with TRBJ2-7; 7 nucleotides line up with TRBD1. The CDR3 sequence is 15 residues long. V was clipped by 5 bases and J by 4 bases; unmatched bases: 11. Germline V lookup: CDR1 SGHTA, CDR2 FQGNSA. The DNA for the CDR3 is TGTGCCAGCAGCGTCCGGGACAGCCGCCCTTACGAGCAGTACTTC. It encodes CASSVRDSRPYEQYF.

V usage is TRBV18 and J usage is TRBJ2-7; D may correspond to TRBD1 or TRBD2 (5 bases each). V was clipped by 4 bases and J by 3 bases, with 7 bases between them. Germline values: CDR1 KGHSH, CDR2 LQKENI. The CDR3 is made up of 12 amino acids. CDR3 residues: CASSRDGYEQYF. The CDR3 DNA follows: TGTGCCAGCTCACGGGACGGCTACGAGCAGTACTTC.

Note on this clone: Other nucleotide sequences from this sample produce the same CDR3. The J gene is TRBJ2-2, the V gene TRBV7-9; no definite D call. The CDR3 has 11 residues. The germline gives CDR1 SEHNR, CDR2 FQNEAQ (reference sequence). V was trimmed by 0 bases and J by 7 bases, leaving 0 bases between them. The CDR3: CASSLAGELFF. CDR3 nucleotide sequence: TGTGCCAGCAGCTTAGCCGGGGAGCTGTTTTTT.

Only a few counts were recorded for this clone. J is TRBJ2-5 and V is TRBV28, with D perhaps matching TRBD1 or TRBD2 (5 bases each). The CDR3 covers 15 residues. V lost 5 bases and J 1 base, leaving 14 bases between the germline ends. Germline loops: CDR1 MDHEN, CDR2 SYDVKM. CDR3 nucleotide sequence: TGTGCCAGCAGTGCAACGGGACGCCTCCAAGAGACCCAGTACTTC. This encodes CASSATGRLQETQYF.

V is TRBV19 and J is TRBJ1-1; the D gene is possibly TRBD1 (6 bases). CDR1 is LNHDA and CDR2 is SQIVND in the germline V gene (reference sequence). The CDR3 extends over 13 amino acids. Trimming left V 9 bases short and J 5 bases short, with 16 bases between. CDR3 nucleotide sequence: TGTGCCAGCGAAAAAACAGGGCATACTGAAGCTTTCTTT. Protein product: CASEKTGHTEAFF.

This chain uses TRBV10-3 with TRBJ2-5, with a tentative D call TRBD2 (5 bases). Germline lookup yields CDR1 ENHRY and CDR2 SYGVKD. CDR3 length: 16 residues. V shed 6 bases and J shed 5 bases, with 22 bases lying between them. CDR3: CAISALKGAEGETQYF. Here the CDR3 DNA reads TGTGCCATCAGCGCCTTGAAGGGAGCGGAAGGTGAGACCCAGTACTTC.

The table lists this clone with a few counts. The CDR3 sequence is CASSARLHHNYNEQFF. The CDR3, as DNA: TGTGCCAGCAGCGCAAGACTCCACCACAACTACAATGAGCAGTTCTTC. The chain combines TRBV11-2 with TRBJ2-1, with D hard to call. The CDR3 contains 16 residues. From germline, CDR1 is SGHAT and CDR2 FQNNGV. V shed 5 bases and J shed 3 bases, with 17 bases lying between them.

The chain recombines TRBV12-5 with TRBJ2-1; TRBD2 might be the D (5 bases). This CDR3 has 17 amino acids. The germline CDR1 and CDR2 sequences are LGHNT and FRNRAP. With 0 bases removed from V and 0 bases from J, the gap between germline ends came to 12 bases. The CDR3 is CASGLVAGRSSYNEQFF. The CDR3 DNA sequence: TGTGCTAGTGGTTTGGTCGCGGGCAGGAGCTCCTACAATGAGCAGTTCTTC.

V is TRBV19 and J is TRBJ1-1, with D tentatively TRBD1 (6 bases). Trimming left V 8 bases short and J 2 bases short, with 18 bases between. Germline CDR1 LNHDA, CDR2 SQIVND (reference sequence). The CDR3 extends over 15 amino acids. The chain's CDR3 is CASRTVATLNTEAFF. The CDR3 DNA sequence: TGTGCCAGTCGGACAGTTGCCACCTTAAACACTGAAGCTTTCTTT. The whole variable domain, remainder taken from reference TRBV19 and TRBJ1-1, is DGGITQSPKYLFRKEGQNVTLSCEQNLNHDAMYWYRQDPGQGLRLIYYSQIVNDFQKGDIAEGYSVSREKKESFPLTVTSAQKNPTAFYLCASRTVATLNTEAFFGQGTRLTVV.

The chain employs TRBV7-8 and TRBJ2-2; D may be TRBD1 or TRBD2 (5 bases each). The V gene lost 3 bases and the J gene lost 0 bases, with 5 bases spanning the gap. The CDR3 is 14 amino acids. Germline V gene data show CDR1 as SGHVS and CDR2 as FQNEAQ. This CDR3 reads CASSLGANTGELFF. The CDR3 region has the DNA TGTGCCAGCAGCTTGGGGGCGAACACCGGGGAGCTGTTTTTT.

This chain links TRBV11-2 with TRBJ1-2; no firm D call. The CDR3 loop spans 12 amino acids. Trimming left V 5 bases short and J 1 base short, with 5 bases between. CDR1 SGHAT and CDR2 FQNNGV come from the germline V gene. The CDR3 region has the DNA TGTGCCAGCAGCCGGAGTAACTATGGCTACACCTTC. Translated: CASSRSNYGYTF.

This clone has more than one count but fewer than ten. This sequence joins TRBV10-2 and TRBJ2-1, with 15 bases fitting TRBD2. V shed 9 bases, J shed 11 bases, and the junction held 8 bases outside the gene matches. The CDR3 has 14 amino acids. Germline V lookup: CDR1 WSHSY, CDR2 SAAADI. The CDR3 loop reads CASYQGLAGGKQFF. As DNA, the CDR3 is TGCGCCAGTTACCAGGGACTAGCGGGGGGAAAGCAGTTCTTC.

This sequence joins TRBV27 and TRBJ2-5; possible D gene TRBD1, 6 bases. The V gene's germline CDR1 is MNHEY and CDR2 SMNVEV (reference sequence). The CDR3 contains 12 residues. V lost 5 bases and J 11 bases, leaving 15 bases between the germline ends. The CDR3 is CASSKAGVEQYF. Here the CDR3 DNA reads TGTGCCAGCAGTAAGGCAGGGGTTGAGCAGTACTTC.

The chain couples TRBV5-6 to TRBJ2-5, with D unresolved. The germline V gene encodes CDR1 SGHDT and CDR2 YYEEEE. CDR3 length equals 15 residues. V was clipped by 4 bases and J by 5 bases, with 18 bases between them. Here the CDR3 reads CASSTWGTGQETQYF. Written as DNA, the CDR3 is TGTGCCAGCAGCACTTGGGGAACGGGTCAGGAGACCCAGTACTTC.

The V and J genes are TRBV9 and TRBJ2-1, with 7 bases matching TRBD2. Germline V lookup: CDR1 SGDLS, CDR2 YYNGEE. The length of the CDR3 is 14 residues. After removal of 7 bases from V and 7 bases from J, the junction contained 11 bases not matched to a gene. CDR3 nucleotides: TGTGCCAGCGCCCCTGCGGGAGCCCAAAATGAGCAGTTCTTC. It codes for CASAPAGAQNEQFF.

This clone was found once. This chain links TRBV19 with TRBJ2-1; 8 nucleotides line up with TRBD1. The CDR3 totals 15 residues. V lost 2 bases and J lost 8; bases outside the gene matches: 8. Germline V CDR1 and CDR2: LNHDA, SQIVND (reference sequence). The CDR3 sequence is CASSIKETGEHEQFF. DNA for the CDR3: TGTGCCAGTAGTATAAAGGAGACAGGGGAACATGAGCAGTTCTTC. Based on the CDR3 plus reference TRBV19 and TRBJ2-1, the full variable domain is DGGITQSPKYLFRKEGQNVTLSCEQNLNHDAMYWYRQDPGQGLRLIYYSQIVNDFQKGDIAEGYSVSREKKESFPLTVTSAQKNPTAFYLCASSIKETGEHEQFFGPGTRLTVL.

The V gene is TRBV6-5, the J gene TRBJ1-2; D is undetermined. The V end lost 2 bases, the J end lost 1 base, and 11 bases lay between the germline ends. CDR1 and CDR2 from the germline V gene are MNHEY and SVGAGI. The CDR3 is 15 residues long. The CDR3 DNA reads as TGTGCCAGCAGTTACAAGGCAGCTTTTAACTATGGCTACACCTTC. This sequence encodes CASSYKAAFNYGYTF.

V is TRBV29-1 and J is TRBJ2-3, with D possibly being TRBD1 or TRBD2 (5 bases each). The length of the CDR3 is 13 residues. The ends were cut back, 2 bases at V and 1 base at J, with 7 bases in the middle. Germline V CDR1 and CDR2: SQVTM, ANQGSEA. For the CDR3, the DNA is TGCAGCGTTGAAATGGGACGCACAGATACGCAGTATTTT. Translating gives CSVEMGRTDTQYF.